This entry lists 29 T cell receptor beta chains sequenced from one sample in a study of PD-L1 blockade in urothelial cancer. Measured with immunoSEQ multiplex PCR; TCRdb has only the in-frame clones, and not every one. The sample has 27,000 or so clones; 70% to 90% are singletons. The sequenced sample was PBMCs, obtained around atezolizumab (anti-PD-L1) treatment. These receptors were collected from a man in his fifties with urothelial cancer.

The chain's CDR3 is CASSPLAEDTQYF. The CDR3 DNA reads as TGTGCCAGCAGTCCTCTAGCGGAAGATACGCAGTATTTT. This rearrangement joins TRBV6-6 to TRBJ2-3; 7 bases are a match to TRBD2. V was pared by 5 bases and J by 5 bases, with 4 bases of the junction left unmatched. The CDR3 spans 13 residues. The germline V gene has CDR1 MNHNY and CDR2 SVGAGI (reference sequence).

The rearrangement joins TRBV30 to TRBJ2-7; TRBD1 matches at 9 bases. The CDR3 has 17 residues. The germline CDR1 and CDR2 sequences are GTSNPN and SVGIG (reference sequence). V lost 5 bases, J lost 0 bases, and 14 bases stayed unmatched. The CDR3 reads CAWDTGTGRPSSYEQYF. DNA of the CDR3: TGTGCCTGGGATACCGGGACAGGGCGTCCCAGCTCCTACGAGCAGTACTTC. Complete variable domain (other parts from reference TRBV30 and TRBJ2-7): SQTIHQWPATLVQPVGSPLSLECTVEGTSNPNLYWYRQAAGRGLQLLFYSVGIGQISSEVPQNLSASRPQDRQFILSSKKLLLSDSGFYLCAWDTGTGRPSSYEQYFGPGTRLTVT.

The chain employs TRBV2 and TRBJ2-4; 9 nucleotides align to TRBD1. CDR1 SNHLY and CDR2 FYNNEI come from the germline V gene. This CDR3 spans 19 amino acids. The junction had 14 bases not matched to a gene; V was cut back by 5 bases and J by 0 bases. CDR3 DNA: TGTGCCAGCAGTTCACAGGGGGCGCGGGTTGCCTTAGCCAAAAACATTCAGTACTTC. The encoded protein is CASSSQGARVALAKNIQYF.

J is TRBJ2-2 and V is TRBV12-5; TRBD2 agrees at 16 bases. The V and J ends lost 1 base and 4 bases, in that order; junction bases with no gene match: 12. The germline V gene encodes CDR1 LGHNT and CDR2 FRNRAP. CDR3 size: 21 residues. The CDR3 protein is CASGLDNPGLAGGLGTGELFF. The CDR3 coding sequence is TGTGCTAGTGGTTTGGACAATCCGGGACTAGCGGGGGGGCTCGGCACCGGGGAGCTGTTTTTT.

This clone has more than one count but fewer than ten. The V call is TRBV5-6, the J call TRBJ2-7; the D gene is possibly TRBD1 (6 bases). Germline values: CDR1 SGHDT, CDR2 YYEEEE. V was pared by 0 bases and J by 0 bases, with 13 bases between. The length of the CDR3 is 16 residues. CDR3 in DNA: TGTGCCAGCAGCTTGGCAGGAGGACAGACCTCCTACGAGCAGTACTTC. Protein sequence: CASSLAGGQTSYEQYF.

This clone appeared once. The V gene is TRBV11-2, the J gene TRBJ2-1; D perhaps matches TRBD1 (7 bases). The V end was cut by 6 bases, the J end by 7 bases, with 13 bases between. The length of the CDR3 is 13 residues. Germline V lookup: CDR1 SGHAT, CDR2 FQNNGV. CDR3 loop: CASRAGGRNEQFF. CDR3 sequence (DNA): TGTGCCAGCAGGGCAGGGGGGAGGAATGAGCAGTTCTTC.

The CDR3 reads CASGTGWGQETQYF. The CDR3 DNA sequence: TGTGCCAGCGGGACAGGGTGGGGGCAAGAGACCCAGTACTTC. V usage is TRBV6-1 and J usage is TRBJ2-5; 9 bases align to TRBD1. Germline assignment: CDR1 MNHNS and CDR2 SASEGT. The J segment lost 2 bases and the V segment lost 8 bases, leaving 6 bases of the junction unmatched. The CDR3 sequence is 14 residues long.

The chain employs TRBV30 and TRBJ1-5; 12 bases agree with TRBD1. Germline loops: CDR1 GTSNPN, CDR2 SVGIG (reference sequence). The CDR3 is made up of 19 amino acids. Unmatched junction bases numbered 14, after V lost 3 bases and J lost 2 bases. The CDR3 protein is CAWRYYRDRGHMGNQPQHF. The CDR3 DNA sequence: TGTGCCTGGAGGTACTACCGGGACAGGGGGCATATGGGCAATCAGCCCCAGCATTTT.

The genes are TRBV5-6 and TRBJ1-4; 7 positions agree with TRBD1. CDR1 and CDR2 (germline): SGHDT, YYEEEE. The CDR3 length is 15 residues. V was clipped by 2 bases and J by 6 bases; unmatched bases: 7. This CDR3 reads CASSFLRGGDEKLFF. CDR3 DNA: TGTGCCAGCAGCTTCCTCCGAGGGGGCGATGAAAAACTGTTTTTT. The full variable domain, completed using reference TRBV5-6 and TRBJ1-4, is DAGVTQSPTHLIKTRGQQVTLRCSPKSGHDTVSWYQQALGQGPQFIFQYYEEEERQRGNFPDRFSGHQFPNYSSELNVNALLLGDSALYLCASSFLRGGDEKLFFGSGTQLSVL.

This clone came up once. In DNA, the CDR3 is TGCGCCAGCAGCCAAGAGATCGGTAACTATGGCTACACCTTC. Its protein product is CASSQEIGNYGYTF. The J gene is TRBJ1-2, the V gene TRBV4-3; no clear D gene. The germline gives CDR1 LGHNA, CDR2 YSLEER. The CDR3 totals 14 residues. Between the trimmed V and J ends, which lost 0 bases and 1 base, there was a span of 6 bases.

The chain joins TRBV2 to TRBJ2-7, with TRBD1 matching over 9 bases. Germline CDR1 is SNHLY and CDR2 is FYNNEI. The CDR3 consists of 15 residues. The ends lost 8 bases at V and 6 bases at J; junction bases unmatched: 14. The CDR3 DNA follows: TGTGCCAGCGTACCCGGGACAGGGCCCCCGGGCGAGCAGTACTTC. Translation gives CASVPGTGPPGEQYF.

This chain connects TRBV11-2 to TRBJ2-6; D is possibly TRBD1 (5 bases). Trimming took off 3 bases at V and 12 bases at J, with 9 bases between the two ends. Germline CDR1 is SGHAT and CDR2 is FQNNGV. The CDR3 length is 12 residues. CDR3 protein: CASSFDSSVLTF. The CDR3 region has the DNA TGTGCCAGCAGCTTCGACAGCTCCGTCCTGACTTTC.

In this sample, this clone turned up once. The chain combines TRBV18 with TRBJ2-2; TRBD2 matches 10 bases. The CDR3 has 16 amino acids. CDR1 is KGHSH, CDR2 LQKENI, per germline. V was clipped by 1 base and J by 6 bases; unmatched bases: 5. In DNA form, the CDR3 reads TGTGCCAGCTCACCACTTCCGGGACTAGCGTCCGGGGAGCTGTTTTTT. Its protein product is CASSPLPGLASGELFF.

This clone occurred a few times. The rearrangement uses TRBV28 and TRBJ1-1; D might be TRBD1 (5 bases). Germline V gene lookup returns CDR1 MDHEN and CDR2 SYDVKM. Trimming cost V 7 bases and J 5 bases, with 8 bases left between them. CDR3 length: 11 residues. CDR3 bases: TGTGCCAGCAACCAGGGAACTGAAGCTTTCTTT. It specifies CASNQGTEAFF.

This rearrangement joins TRBV27 to TRBJ2-1, with 9 bases lining up with TRBD2. Germline V gene sequence: CDR1 MNHEY, CDR2 SMNVEV (reference sequence). The CDR3 totals 17 residues. V shed 8 bases, J shed 2 bases, and the junction held 13 bases outside the gene matches. The CDR3 loop is CASAELGLASTYNEQFF. The CDR3 DNA reads TGTGCCAGCGCCGAACTCGGACTAGCGTCGACCTACAATGAGCAGTTCTTC.

The chain has TRBV2 and TRBJ1-5; D is undetermined. V was shortened by 1 base and J by 9 bases, with 13 bases between the two germline ends. The V gene's germline CDR1 is SNHLY and CDR2 FYNNEI. The CDR3 contains 14 residues. The CDR3 reads CASSEEVLRRPQHF. The CDR3 region has the DNA TGTGCCAGCAGTGAAGAGGTCCTCAGGCGGCCCCAGCATTTT.

This chain links TRBV6-1 with TRBJ1-2; 9 positions agree with TRBD1. V lost 4 bases, J lost 0 bases, and 6 bases stayed unmatched. The CDR3 totals 16 residues. Germline V lookup: CDR1 MNHNS, CDR2 SASEGT. The CDR3 loop reads CASSGGQGLTNYGYTF. In DNA form, the CDR3 reads TGTGCCAGCAGTGGGGGACAGGGCCTAACTAACTATGGCTACACCTTC.

This chain joins TRBV5-1 and TRBJ2-5; maybe TRBD2 (6 bases). This CDR3 contains 15 residues. Germline V gene lookup returns CDR1 SGHRS and CDR2 YFSETQ. With 3 bases removed from V and 3 bases from J, the gap between germline ends came to 15 bases. CDR3 protein: CASSSRGLSKETQYF. DNA for the CDR3: TGCGCCAGCAGCTCCCGGGGGTTGTCAAAAGAGACCCAGTACTTC.

This clone is labeled as medium-sized. The chain is built from TRBV5-4 and TRBJ1-1; D is perhaps TRBD1 (5 bases). Trimming stripped 0 bases from V and 5 bases from J, with 11 bases between. The CDR3 extends over 14 amino acids. Germline V gene data show CDR1 as SGHNT and CDR2 as YYREEE (reference sequence). CDR3 DNA: TGTGCCAGCAGCTTGGGGACACAAAGTACTGAAGCTTTCTTT. It codes for CASSLGTQSTEAFF.

A few counts support this clone. The chain links TRBV7-3 to TRBJ1-1; maybe TRBD1 (6 bases). The CDR3 consists of 17 residues. Trimming removed 0 bases from V and 4 bases from J, with 18 bases in between. The germline gives CDR1 SGHTA, CDR2 FQGTGA. The CDR3 sequence is CASSLTIVRGEGTEAFF. As DNA, the CDR3 is TGTGCCAGCAGCTTAACGATTGTCAGGGGCGAGGGCACTGAAGCTTTCTTT.

The chain links TRBV6-5 to TRBJ2-7; 10 positions match TRBD1. This CDR3 contains 15 residues. CDR1 and CDR2 (germline): MNHEY, SVGAGI. Trimming at V came to 6 bases and at J to 0 bases, leaving 5 bases not matched to a gene. The CDR3 loop reads CASSLTGGSSYEQYF. CDR3 DNA: TGTGCCAGCAGCCTGACAGGGGGCAGCTCCTACGAGCAGTACTTC.

The V call is TRBV5-6, the J call TRBJ2-3; D not resolved. CDR1 is SGHDT, CDR2 YYEEEE, per germline. With 0 bases removed from V and 1 base from J, the gap between germline ends came to 9 bases. The CDR3 runs to 15 residues. As DNA, the CDR3 is TGTGCCAGCAGCTTGGGCACTATTGGCACAGATACGCAGTATTTT. It translates to CASSLGTIGTDTQYF.

The chain joins TRBV27 to TRBJ1-2, with D possibly being TRBD1 (5 bases). This CDR3 has 16 residues. The germline V gene encodes CDR1 MNHEY and CDR2 SMNVEV (reference sequence). V was trimmed by 6 bases and J by 4 bases, leaving 21 bases between them. The CDR3 region is CASSSPTGTGVYGYTF. CDR3 DNA sequence: TGTGCCAGCAGCTCACCAACCGGGACGGGGGTCTATGGCTACACCTTC.

The V and J genes are TRBV7-2 and TRBJ1-5, with D perhaps TRBD1 (5 bases). CDR1 and CDR2 from the germline V gene are SGHTA and FQGNSA. The V and J ends lost 1 base and 2 bases respectively, with 9 bases between them. CDR3 size: 15 residues. The CDR3 nucleotides are TGTGCCAGCAGCTTAGTGGGGGGGGGCAATCAGCCCCAGCATTTT. This translates into CASSLVGGGNQPQHF. Full variable domain (rest looked up from reference TRBV7-2 and TRBJ1-5): GAGVSQSPSNKVTEKGKDVELRCDPISGHTALYWYRQSLGQGLEFLIYFQGNSAPDKSGLPSDRFSAERTGGSVSTLTIQRTQQEDSAVYLCASSLVGGGNQPQHFGDGTRLSIL.

The V and J genes are TRBV6-5 and TRBJ1-3; tentative D call: TRBD1 (5 bases). CDR1 and CDR2 from the germline V gene are MNHEY and SVGAGI. Trimming took 0 bases from V and 4 from J, leaving 7 bases between them. There are 14 residues in the CDR3. CDR3: CASSYSGGGNTIYF. CDR3 sequence (DNA): TGTGCCAGCAGTTACTCCGGGGGAGGAAACACCATATATTTT.

The rearrangement uses TRBV7-6 and TRBJ2-7; 9 bases fit TRBD1. Trimming removed 8 bases from V and 5 bases from J; junction bases left unmatched: 4. The CDR3 spans 12 residues. In germline, CDR1 is SGHVS, CDR2 FNYEAQ. CDR3 nucleotides: TGTGCCAGCGGACAGGGGTCCAACGAGCAGTACTTC. Residues: CASGQGSNEQYF.

The chain couples TRBV7-2 to TRBJ2-6, with D possibly being TRBD2 (6 bases). The CDR3 runs 17 residues. Germline V gives CDR1 SGHTA, CDR2 FQGNSA. V was clipped by 2 bases and J by 0 bases, with 11 bases between them. The CDR3 region is CASSLSFSGSGANVLTF. CDR3 in DNA: TGTGCCAGCAGCTTATCCTTTAGCGGCTCTGGGGCCAACGTCCTGACTTTC.

This chain links TRBV29-1 with TRBJ2-1, with a possible D match to TRBD1 (5 bases). Germline CDR1 and CDR2: SQVTM and ANQGSEA. V dropped 6 bases and J dropped 12 bases, with 18 bases sitting between them. This CDR3 region has 12 residues. The CDR3, as DNA: TGCAGCGTAGGGAACAGCTTTAGGGGGCAGTTCTTC. The encoded protein is CSVGNSFRGQFF.

The V call is TRBV28, the J call TRBJ2-5, with D possibly matching TRBD2 (6 bases). V was cut by 3 bases and J by 5 bases, with 16 bases left in between. CDR3 length equals 15 residues. Germline V gene lookup returns CDR1 MDHEN and CDR2 SYDVKM. DNA for the CDR3: TGTGCCAGCAGTTTCTCGGGAGTCTCGTTGGAGACCCAGTACTTC. Translated, it gives CASSFSGVSLETQYF.